Below, 27 T cell receptor beta chains from the same sample are listed, as sequenced in a study of T cells in Graves' hyperthyroidism and ophthalmopathy. From RNA transcripts, TCR beta CDR3 regions were amplified. HTBI primers drove first-round RT-PCR of the TCR CDR3. TCRdb fed the multiplex PCR reads into MiXCR, producing one record per CDR3 protein. The sample consists of some 350,000 distinct CDR3 sequences, about a sixth of them appearing once. Sequencing input: blood. The source is a woman aged 18-30 years with Graves' hyperthyroidism that later progressed to Graves' ophthalmopathy.

This clonotype was counted many times. This chain uses TRBV7-9 with TRBJ2-1; no definite D call. The CDR3 length is 12 residues. Germline CDR1 and CDR2: SEHNR and FQNEAQ (reference sequence). The germline V and J ends were trimmed by 2 bases and 4 bases, with 3 bases remaining between them. This chain's CDR3 is CASSLLYNEQFF. The CDR3 DNA is TGTGCCAGCAGCTTACTATACAATGAGCAGTTCTTC. The whole variable domain, filled in from reference TRBV7-9 and TRBJ2-1, reads DTGVSQNPRHKITKRGQNVTFRCDPISEHNRLYWYRQTLGQGPEFLTYFQNEAQLEKSRLLSDRFSAERPKGSFSTLEIQRTEQGDSAMYLCASSLLYNEQFFGPGTRLTVL.

This chain uses TRBV5-5 with TRBJ2-4, with D tentatively TRBD1 or TRBD2 (6 bases each). Trimming removed 4 bases at V and 4 bases at J, with 24 bases between. The V gene's germline CDR1 is SGHKS and CDR2 YYEKEE (reference sequence). The CDR3 is 18 residues long. CDR3 loop: CASSLAGTLFWGKNIQYF. The DNA for the CDR3 is TGTGCCAGCAGCCTCGCGGGGACACTCTTTTGGGGTAAAAACATTCAGTACTTC.

This clonotype was seen at least ten times. The chain carries TRBV5-6 and TRBJ1-1; possibly TRBD1 for D (6 bases). The germline V gene encodes CDR1 SGHDT and CDR2 YYEEEE. V lost 1 base to trimming and J lost 3 bases, with 16 bases between them. This CDR3 spans 16 amino acids. CDR3 loop: CASSLWGTNVDTEAFF. The CDR3 DNA is TGTGCCAGCAGCTTGTGGGGGACAAATGTGGACACTGAAGCTTTCTTT.

As to this clonotype: A read error may account for a junction end that differs from germline. The genes are TRBV5-1 and TRBJ2-7, with D unclear. The germline gives CDR1 SGHRS, CDR2 YFSETQ. CDR3 length equals 15 residues. The CDR3 sequence: CASRPGEAVSYEQYF. The CDR3, as DNA: TGTGCCAGCAGGCCTGGCGAGGCGGTCTCCTACGAGCAGTACTTC.

This clonotype was counted many times. V gene TRBV7-9 combines with J gene TRBJ2-1; tentatively, D is TRBD1 or TRBD2 (5 bases each). This CDR3 region has 15 residues. Germline V CDR1 and CDR2: SEHNR, FQNEAQ (reference sequence). The V gene lost 5 bases and the J gene lost 4 bases, with 15 bases spanning the gap. The CDR3 DNA sequence: TGTGCCAGCAGCCGGGGCAGGGCGAGGTACAATGAGCAGTTCTTC. Amino acid sequence: CASSRGRARYNEQFF. The variable domain in full, completed from reference TRBV7-9 and TRBJ2-1, reads DTGVSQNPRHKITKRGQNVTFRCDPISEHNRLYWYRQTLGQGPEFLTYFQNEAQLEKSRLLSDRFSAERPKGSFSTLEIQRTEQGDSAMYLCASSRGRARYNEQFFGPGTRLTVL.

The J gene is TRBJ2-7, the V gene TRBV4-3, with D possibly being TRBD2 (7 bases). The CDR3 is 16 residues long. Trimming shortened V by 2 bases and J by 5 bases, and 19 bases separated the two germline ends. Germline V gene sequence: CDR1 LGHNA, CDR2 YSLEER. The CDR3 bases are TGCGCCAGCAGCCAATATCGAGGAGGGGGGGAAAACGAGCAGTACTTC. Protein sequence: CASSQYRGGGENEQYF.

CDR3 loop: CASSVGTSGYNEQFF. In DNA, the CDR3 is TGTGCCAGCAGCGTAGGGACTAGCGGCTACAATGAGCAGTTCTTC. V usage is TRBV9 and J usage is TRBJ2-1, with TRBD2 matching 10 bases. V was pared by 0 bases and J by 3 bases, with 0 bases of the junction left unmatched. CDR3 size: 15 residues. Germline CDR1 reads SGDLS; CDR2 reads YYNGEE. The full variable domain, completed using reference TRBV9 and TRBJ2-1, is DSGVTQTPKHLITATGQRVTLRCSPRSGDLSVYWYQQSLDQGLQFLIQYYNGEERAKGNILERFSAQQFPDLHSELNLSSLELGDSALYFCASSVGTSGYNEQFFGPGTRLTVL.

This clonotype was recorded many times. This chain connects TRBV6-1 to TRBJ1-1; 7 bases are a match to TRBD1. The trim removed 6 bases at V and 0 bases at J, leaving 7 bases unmatched. The CDR3 covers 15 residues. Per the germline V gene, CDR1 is MNHNS and CDR2 is SASEGT. The CDR3 nucleotides read TGTGCCAGCAGAGACACCGGGACAGTGAACACTGAAGCTTTCTTT. Translated: CASRDTGTVNTEAFF.

V is TRBV27 and J is TRBJ2-7; possibly TRBD2 for D (7 bases). This CDR3 has 15 residues. Per the germline V gene, CDR1 is MNHEY and CDR2 is SMNVEV (reference sequence). The V end was cut by 2 bases, the J end by 5 bases, with 16 bases between. The CDR3 DNA sequence: TGTGCCAGCAGTTTACGAGGGGGGGCTACCCACGAGCAGTACTTC. Translated, it gives CASSLRGGATHEQYF.

This clonotype was detected ten times or more. The genes are TRBV7-8 and TRBJ1-6; no definite D call. The V gene's germline CDR1 is SGHVS and CDR2 FQNEAQ. The CDR3 totals 19 residues. The V and J ends lost 5 bases and 5 bases respectively, with 25 bases between them. CDR3 protein: CASSKTVPPARWDNSPLHF. DNA for the CDR3: TGTGCCAGCAGCAAAACAGTCCCCCCCGCTCGGTGGGATAATTCACCCCTCCACTTT.

This clonotype was picked up a small number of times. CDR3 residues: CASRAESTDTQYF. Written as DNA, the CDR3 is TGTGCCAGCCGAGCGGAGTCCACAGATACGCAGTATTTT. This chain uses TRBV28 with TRBJ2-3; a weak D match, TRBD2 (5 bases). The CDR3 totals 13 residues. CDR1 and CDR2 from the germline V gene are MDHEN and SYDVKM. Trimming shortened V by 8 bases and J by 2 bases, and 11 bases separated the two germline ends.

The chain employs TRBV20-1 and TRBJ2-5, with TRBD2 matching over 7 bases. This CDR3 has 14 residues. Germline loops: CDR1 DFQATT, CDR2 SNEGSKA (reference sequence). The V and J ends lost 5 bases and 3 bases, in that order; junction bases with no gene match: 9. Here the CDR3 DNA reads TGCAGTGCTCTCGCCCGACGGGGGGAAGAGACCCAGTACTTC. Protein: CSALARRGEETQYF.

This clonotype was seen at least ten times. The CDR3 loop is CASSLSKGHPNGDGYTF. The CDR3, as DNA: TGTGCCAGCAGCTTATCGAAGGGACACCCTAACGGGGATGGCTACACCTTC. The chain combines TRBV11-3 with TRBJ1-2; D perhaps matches TRBD1 (6 bases). V gave up 2 bases and J gave up 6 bases, with 22 bases separating them. The CDR3 consists of 17 residues. The germline V gene encodes CDR1 SGHNT and CDR2 YENEEA.

Comment on this clonotype: This may be a read error, as it is one base from a much larger clone. The genes are TRBV12-3 or TRBV12-4 and TRBJ2-1; 8 positions match TRBD2. The CDR3 sequence is 12 residues long. Here the CDR3 reads CAGSLRGDEQFF. CDR3 nucleotide sequence: TGTGCCGGCAGTTTGCGGGGGGATGAGCAGTTCTTC.

In DNA form, the CDR3 reads TGTGCCAGCAGGACGGGACAGCGCAATGAGCAGTTCTTC. It codes for CASRTGQRNEQFF. The chain uses TRBV6-2 or TRBV6-3 and TRBJ2-1; 7 bases line up with TRBD1. CDR1 is MNHEY and CDR2 is SVGEGT in the germline V gene. J gave up 6 bases and V 6 bases, and 5 bases lay outside the gene matches. The CDR3 spans 13 residues.

The V call is TRBV6-1, the J call TRBJ2-1; tentatively, D is TRBD1 (6 bases). With 9 bases removed from V and 0 bases from J, the gap between germline ends came to 15 bases. Germline V gene sequence: CDR1 MNHNS, CDR2 SASEGT. This CDR3 comprises 15 residues. CDR3 sequence: CASKRGSSSYNEQFF. DNA for the CDR3: TGTGCCAGTAAAAGGGGGAGTAGCTCCTACAATGAGCAGTTCTTC.

The sample holds many counts of this clonotype. The chain joins TRBV18 to TRBJ2-7; D possibly uses TRBD1 or TRBD2 (5 bases each). Trimming pared 6 bases from V and 2 bases from J, leaving 11 bases between. Per the germline V gene, CDR1 is KGHSH and CDR2 is LQKENI. The CDR3 sequence is 13 residues long. The CDR3 sequence is CASSGDQTYEQYF. The CDR3 coding sequence is TGTGCCAGCTCGGGGGACCAGACCTACGAGCAGTACTTC. Full variable domain (remainder filled in from reference TRBV18 and TRBJ2-7): NAGVMQNPRHLVRRRGQEARLRCSPMKGHSHVYWYRQLPEEGLKFMVYLQKENIIDESGMPKERFSAEFPKEGPSILRIQQVVRGDSAAYFCASSGDQTYEQYFGPGTRLTVT.

The sample holds a few counts of this clonotype. V and J are TRBV5-1 and TRBJ2-5, with D possibly TRBD1 on 5 matching bases. Germline-derived CDR1 and CDR2 are SGHRS and YFSETQ. The V end was cut by 6 bases, the J end by 5 bases, with 14 bases between. The CDR3 contains 13 residues. CDR3 protein: CASKEQGGETQYF. Written as DNA, the CDR3 is TGCGCCAGCAAGGAGCAGGGTGGGGAGACCCAGTACTTC.

At least ten counts were recorded for this clonotype. This chain connects TRBV15 to TRBJ1-1; D perhaps matches TRBD1 (5 bases). Trimming removed 5 bases from V and 0 bases from J, with 13 bases in between. The CDR3 sequence is 15 residues long. Looked up from germline, CDR1 is LNHNV and CDR2 is YYDKDF (reference sequence). CDR3 sequence reads: CATSSRDDLNTEAFF. The CDR3, as DNA: TGTGCCACCAGCTCCCGGGACGACCTGAACACTGAAGCTTTCTTT.

This clonotype turned up a few times. The V call is TRBV9, the J call TRBJ1-1, with 8 positions matching TRBD1. CDR3 length: 15 amino acids. The junction had 7 bases not matched to a gene; V was cut back by 4 bases and J by 2 bases. Germline V gene sequence: CDR1 SGDLS, CDR2 YYNGEE. The CDR3 sequence is CASSPQGASNTEAFF. CDR3 in DNA: TGTGCCAGCAGCCCCCAGGGGGCAAGTAACACTGAAGCTTTCTTT.

The V gene is TRBV12-3 or TRBV12-4, the J gene TRBJ2-3; D ambiguous. The CDR3 is made up of 15 amino acids. Trimming took off 3 bases at V and 6 bases at J, with 16 bases between the two ends. CDR3 sequence: CASSFVMGFSDTQYF. In nucleotides, the CDR3 is TGTGCCAGCAGTTTTGTCATGGGTTTTTCGGATACGCAGTATTTT.

This clonotype was counted many times. The chain is built from TRBV13 and TRBJ1-1, with D perhaps TRBD1 (6 bases). Trimming cost V 3 bases and J 6 bases, with 17 bases left between them. This CDR3 has 15 residues. The germline CDR1 and CDR2 sequences are PRHDT and FYEKMQ (reference sequence). CDR3 protein: CASSFESGGRAEAFF. The CDR3 DNA is TGTGCCAGCAGCTTTGAGTCGGGGGGCCGGGCTGAAGCTTTCTTT.

The sample holds many counts of this clonotype. The chain couples TRBV12-3 or TRBV12-4 to TRBJ2-1; no clear D gene. There are 15 residues in the CDR3. V was pared by 3 bases and J by 0 bases, with 9 bases between. The CDR3 loop reads CASSFNGVSYNEQFF. The CDR3 DNA follows: TGTGCCAGCAGTTTTAACGGAGTCTCCTACAATGAGCAGTTCTTC.

J is TRBJ1-5 and V is TRBV20-1; 11 bases agree with TRBD1. There are 15 residues in the CDR3. After removal of 6 bases from V and 6 bases from J, the junction contained 10 bases not matched to a gene. CDR1 is DFQATT, CDR2 SNEGSKA, per germline (reference sequence). Here the CDR3 DNA reads TGCAGTGCCTACAGGACAGGGGGCGTTAGTCAGCCCCAGCATTTT. Translating gives CSAYRTGGVSQPQHF.

This clonotype was observed many times. The rearrangement links TRBV7-3 to TRBJ2-3; D may be TRBD2 (5 bases). Germline V CDR1 and CDR2: SGHTA, FQGTGA. V lost 5 bases to trimming and J lost 2 bases, with 14 bases between them. This CDR3 region has 15 residues. CDR3: CASSPTFGDTDTQYF. The CDR3 DNA follows: TGTGCCAGCAGCCCCACATTCGGGGACACAGATACGCAGTATTTT. Full variable domain (outside the CDR3, taken from reference TRBV7-3 and TRBJ2-3): GAGVSQTPSNKVTEKGKYVELRCDPISGHTALYWYRQSLGQGPEFLIYFQGTGAADDSGLPNDRFFAVRPEGSVSTLKIQRTERGDSAVYLCASSPTFGDTDTQYFGPGTRLTVL.

As regards this clonotype: Germline and junction disagree at one end, which may indicate a read error. The V and J genes are TRBV7-9 and TRBJ2-1, with 7 bases aligning to TRBD2. Germline V CDR1 and CDR2: SEHNR, FQNEAQ (reference sequence). This CDR3 is built from 16 residues. CDR3 in amino acids: CASSLSGMSSYYEQFF. In nucleotides, the CDR3 is TGTGCCAGCAGCTTGAGCGGGATGAGCTCCTACTATGAGCAGTTCTTC.

Many counts were recorded for this clonotype. The chain combines TRBV7-2 with TRBJ2-1; 7 nucleotides match TRBD2. This CDR3 is built from 13 residues. CDR1 and CDR2 from the germline V gene are SGHTA and FQGNSA. Losses at the gene ends were 5 bases for V and 3 bases for J; bases not matched to a gene: 1. The CDR3 DNA follows: TGTGCCAGCAGCGGGACTATCTACAATGAGCAGTTCTTC. Its translation: CASSGTIYNEQFF.